A selection of T cell receptor beta chains follows, all from one sample in a study of metastatic and nonmetastatic thyroid tumors. Via MiXCR, TCRdb re-called the PCR reads. The table includes some 16,000 clones, 20% to 25% detected once. Source material: tumor tissue. The receptors here all came from a male donor with papillary thyroid cancer or a benign thyroid nodule (not recorded which). Some clones in this sample may be carry-over from other donors' samples. CDR3s include the opening cysteine and the closing phenylalanine or tryptophan. A D gene is named only where the DNA matches it firmly. Rows give clone size only sometimes, using once, few, many, or a class for an expanded clone.

medium-sized	TRBD1	TRBV24-1	TRBJ2-1	TGTGCCACCAGTGACAATCAGGGGGTTAACTACAATGAGCAGTTCTTC	CATSDNQGVNYNEQFF
once	.	TRBV20-1	TRBJ1-3	TGCAGTGCTAGAGATACCGGAAACACCATATATTTT	CSARDTGNTIYF
many	TRBD1	TRBV19	TRBJ2-1	TGTGCCAGTAGTGTGGGCCCGGGACAGGGATGGAATGAGCAGTTCTTC	CASSVGPGQGWNEQFF
many	TRBD2	TRBV7-6	TRBJ2-1	TGTGCCAGCAGCCGCGGGAGCTCCTACAATGAGCAGTTCTTC	CASSRGSSYNEQFF
medium-sized	.	TRBV20-1	TRBJ2-1	TGCAGTGCTCCGACGTCCAATGAGCAGTTCTTC	CSAPTSNEQFF
few	.	TRBV7-3	TRBJ2-1	TGTGCCAGCAGCCCATCGGGCGATGAGCAGTTCTTC	CASSPSGDEQFF
medium-sized	TRBD1	TRBV19	TRBJ2-7	TGTGCCAGTAGTTTGACAGGGGGCGTCTTTCCGACCTACGAGCAGTACTTC	CASSLTGGVFPTYEQYF
medium-sized	.	TRBV6-1	TRBJ2-1	TGTGCCAGCAGGGGACCCTACAATGAGCAGTTCTTC	CASRGPYNEQFF
few	.	TRBV7-6	TRBJ2-1	TGTGCCAGCAGCTCGCTAAGAGAGCAGTTCTTC	CASSSLREQFF
many	.	TRBV7-2	TRBJ1-2	TGTGCCAGCAGCTCCTATGGCCCATATGGCTACACCTTC	CASSSYGPYGYTF
.	.	TRBV10-3	TRBJ1-2	TGTGCCATCAGCACAGAAACGACGAATAAATATGGCTACACCTTC	CAISTETTNKYGYTF
.	TRBD1	TRBV6-1	TRBJ1-2	TGTGCCAGCGGGACAGGTCTTGGTGGCTACACCTTC	CASGTGLGGYTF
.	TRBD1	TRBV5-1	TRBJ1-5	TGCGCCAGCAGCGTAACAGGGGGTTATCAGCCCCAGCATTTT	CASSVTGGYQPQHF
.	TRBD1	TRBV14	TRBJ2-7	TGTGCCAGCAGCCAACACCGGGACAGTTCCTACGAGCAGTACTTC	CASSQHRDSSYEQYF
medium-sized	.	TRBV5-1	TRBJ1-2	TGCGCCAGCAGCTCTACTACGGGACGGCAATATGGCTACACCTTC	CASSSTTGRQYGYTF
many	.	TRBV6-1	TRBJ2-3	TGTGCCGGCAGTGTGGGGGCGGCCGAGGGTACGCAGTATTTT	CAGSVGAAEGTQYF